The clone carrying this TCR beta chain came up a few times. This entry belongs to a study of cytomegalovirus exposure and HLA in healthy donors. The PCR had 60 Vbeta and 13 Jbeta primers. Libraries were prepared by immunoSEQ multiplex PCR; TCRdb keeps only in-frame clonotypes and omits some of them. The sample lists some 130,000 clones, roughly 69% occurring once. The germline V and J ends were trimmed by 2 bases and 3 bases, with 12 bases remaining between them. The CDR3 totals 16 residues. Germline values: CDR1 SGDLS, CDR2 YYNGEE. The donors comprised healthy bone marrow donors. This TCR came from a human donor in good health. The sample taken for sequencing was PBMCs. The chain employs TRBV9 and TRBJ2-6, with a possible D match to TRBD2 (6 bases). Here the CDR3 reads CASSVGTGVGANVLTF. In DNA form, the CDR3 reads TGTGCCAGCAGCGTGGGGACGGGGGTTGGGGCCAACGTCCTGACTTTC.